The 25 T cell receptor beta chains below come from one sample, sequenced in a study of blood T cell repertoires in COVID-19. Some clones are missing from TCRdb's copy, which holds only in-frame ones; the method was immunoSEQ multiplex PCR. In the table there are about 210,000 clones, around 90% of which are singletons. Sequencing used peripheral blood. These receptor sequences come from a man aged 18 to 30 with active or convalescent COVID-19.

The table lists this clone with a few counts. CDR3 in amino acids: CASSSFYEQYF. Here the CDR3 DNA reads TGTGCCAGCAGTTCGTTCTACGAGCAGTACTTC. The J gene is TRBJ2-7, the V gene TRBV12-3 or TRBV12-4, with D unresolved. The V end lost 4 bases, the J end lost 3 bases, and 4 bases lay between the germline ends. The CDR3 runs to 11 residues.

The chain recombines TRBV28 with TRBJ2-7; the D gene is possibly TRBD2 (5 bases). The V end was cut by 4 bases, the J end by 4 bases, with 20 bases between. CDR3 length: 16 amino acids. Germline V lookup: CDR1 MDHEN, CDR2 SYDVKM. For the CDR3, the DNA is TGTGCCAGCAGTTCGACTACTGGGCCCGCCGGGTACGAGCAGTACTTC. Its protein is CASSSTTGPAGYEQYF.

The CDR3 loop reads CASSPTRFEAFF. CDR3 coding DNA: TGTGCCAGCAGCCCAACACGATTCGAAGCTTTCTTT. The chain joins TRBV11-1 to TRBJ1-1; D not certain. The CDR3 totals 12 residues. V lost 5 bases to trimming and J lost 8 bases, with 12 bases between them. Germline V lookup: CDR1 SGHAT, CDR2 FQDESV (reference sequence).

V and J are TRBV19 and TRBJ2-1; 12 nucleotides line up with TRBD2. This CDR3 comprises 16 residues. J gave up 7 bases and V 11 bases, and 15 bases lay outside the gene matches. Germline CDR1 is LNHDA and CDR2 is SQIVND (reference sequence). The CDR3 protein is CAASSIGLAGGNEQFF. As DNA, the CDR3 is TGTGCCGCCAGTAGTATAGGTCTAGCGGGGGGGAATGAGCAGTTCTTC.

This clone was recorded once. The chain uses TRBV29-1 and TRBJ1-6, with a weak D call TRBD1 (5 bases). Trimming removed 4 bases at V and 8 bases at J, with 12 bases between. The CDR3 spans 13 residues. The V gene's germline CDR1 is SQVTM and CDR2 ANQGSEA. In DNA, the CDR3 is TGCAGCGTTGGCGCGGGACGGGATTCACCCCTCCACTTT. The encoded protein is CSVGAGRDSPLHF.

The table lists this clone with a few counts. This chain links TRBV7-9 with TRBJ1-1, with D perhaps matching TRBD1 (6 bases). The CDR3 totals 15 residues. Germline V gene data show CDR1 as SEHNR and CDR2 as FQNEAQ (reference sequence). Trimming removed 4 bases at V and 3 bases at J, with 15 bases between. CDR3 amino acids: CASSSVQGLYTEAFF. The CDR3 bases are TGTGCCAGCAGCTCCGTACAGGGACTATACACTGAAGCTTTCTTT.

CDR3 DNA: TGTGCCAGCAGCCCTACCGGGACTAGCTACGAGACCCAGTACTTC. Encoded protein: CASSPTGTSYETQYF. The chain joins TRBV14 to TRBJ2-5, with 9 bases aligning to TRBD2. Germline V gene sequence: CDR1 SGHDN, CDR2 FVKESK. There are 15 residues in the CDR3. Trimming at V came to 4 bases and at J to 5 bases, leaving 8 bases not matched to a gene.

The chain employs TRBV10-3 and TRBJ1-5, with D possibly matching TRBD1 (5 bases). Germline CDR1 ENHRY, CDR2 SYGVKD. CDR3 length: 12 residues. Trimming shortened V by 0 bases and J by 9 bases, and 6 bases separated the two germline ends. This CDR3 is CAISESGGPQHF. The CDR3, as DNA: TGTGCCATCAGTGAGTCGGGGGGGCCCCAGCATTTT.

The chain combines TRBV4-3 with TRBJ2-1; the D gene is possibly TRBD2 (6 bases). Germline values: CDR1 LGHNA, CDR2 YSLEER. With 0 bases removed from V and 4 bases from J, the gap between germline ends came to 13 bases. The CDR3 spans 16 residues. For the CDR3, the DNA is TGCGCCAGCAGCCAAGATTTGCTAGCGCAATACAATGAGCAGTTCTTC. Residues: CASSQDLLAQYNEQFF.

V and J are TRBV7-9 and TRBJ2-1, with D perhaps TRBD2 (6 bases). V was trimmed by 4 bases and J by 6 bases, leaving 16 bases between them. The CDR3 extends over 15 amino acids. Germline-derived CDR1 and CDR2 are SEHNR and FQNEAQ (reference sequence). CDR3 sequence: CASSSSGSGSNEQFF. In nucleotides, the CDR3 is TGTGCCAGCAGCTCTTCCGGGAGCGGAAGCAATGAGCAGTTCTTC.

This clone appeared a single time. The chain recombines TRBV18 with TRBJ2-7, with D possibly being TRBD1 (6 bases). With 6 bases removed from V and 6 bases from J, the gap between germline ends came to 18 bases. CDR1 KGHSH and CDR2 LQKENI come from the germline V gene. The CDR3 runs 14 residues. CDR3 sequence reads: CASSLQGRAGEQYF. For the CDR3, the DNA is TGTGCCAGCTCGCTACAGGGAAGGGCTGGCGAGCAGTACTTC. The whole variable domain, filled in from reference TRBV18 and TRBJ2-7, reads NAGVMQNPRHLVRRRGQEARLRCSPMKGHSHVYWYRQLPEEGLKFMVYLQKENIIDESGMPKERFSAEFPKEGPSILRIQQVVRGDSAAYFCASSLQGRAGEQYFGPGTRLTVT.

This chain uses TRBV9 with TRBJ2-1; 13 positions agree with TRBD2. The CDR3 totals 15 residues. The germline CDR1 and CDR2 sequences are SGDLS and YYNGEE. J gave up 5 bases and V 4 bases, and 3 bases lay outside the gene matches. CDR3 sequence reads: CASSFGTSGNNEQFF. CDR3 sequence (DNA): TGTGCCAGCAGCTTTGGGACTAGCGGGAACAATGAGCAGTTCTTC.

This rearrangement joins TRBV19 to TRBJ1-2, with 8 bases matching TRBD1. Trimming at V came to 5 bases and at J to 7 bases, leaving 6 bases not matched to a gene. This CDR3 comprises 13 residues. Germline loops: CDR1 LNHDA, CDR2 SQIVND (reference sequence). The chain's CDR3 is CASSPGQGLGYTF. DNA of the CDR3: TGTGCCAGTAGTCCCGGACAGGGCCTTGGCTACACCTTC.

V is TRBV7-7 and J is TRBJ1-4; 8 nucleotides line up with TRBD1. Germline V gene sequence: CDR1 SSHAT, CDR2 FNYEAQ (reference sequence). The trim removed 5 bases at V and 6 bases at J, leaving 8 bases unmatched. This CDR3 has 15 amino acids. CDR3 region: CASSPEDRADEKLFF. In DNA, the CDR3 is TGTGCCAGCAGCCCGGAGGACAGGGCGGATGAAAAACTGTTTTTT.

The count of this clone is one. This rearrangement joins TRBV5-4 to TRBJ1-3; no firm D call. CDR3 length: 17 amino acids. Per the germline V gene, CDR1 is SGHNT and CDR2 is YYREEE (reference sequence). V was trimmed by 0 bases and J by 0 bases, leaving 13 bases between them. CDR3 loop: CASSLGGLPNSGNTIYF. The CDR3 coding sequence is TGTGCCAGCAGCTTGGGAGGACTCCCCAACTCTGGAAACACCATATATTTT.

This chain uses TRBV27 with TRBJ2-7, with D possibly TRBD2 on 6 matching bases. The germline gives CDR1 MNHEY, CDR2 SMNVEV (reference sequence). Deletions cut 3 bases from V and 3 bases from J, with 12 bases between. The CDR3 runs 14 residues. The CDR3 DNA is TGTGCCAGCAGTTTGAAGGTCGGGGGCTACGAGCAGTACTTC. It translates to CASSLKVGGYEQYF.

This clone has more than one count but fewer than ten. V gene TRBV15 combines with J gene TRBJ1-4, with D possibly matching TRBD1 (6 bases). The V end lost 5 bases, the J end lost 0 bases, and 13 bases lay between the germline ends. Germline values: CDR1 LNHNV, CDR2 YYDKDF (reference sequence). The CDR3 totals 16 residues. CDR3 protein: CATSVDRLTTNEKLFF. CDR3 DNA sequence: TGTGCCACCAGCGTAGACAGGCTAACAACTAATGAAAAACTGTTTTTT.

The V call is TRBV11-2, the J call TRBJ2-1; a weak D match, TRBD1 (7 bases). This CDR3 is built from 15 residues. Trimming stripped 2 bases from V and 4 bases from J, with 12 bases between. Germline CDR1 and CDR2: SGHAT and FQNNGV. The CDR3 DNA reads as TGTGCCAGCAGCTTACTTTCAGGGGGGTACAATGAGCAGTTCTTC. Translating it yields CASSLLSGGYNEQFF. Together with reference TRBV11-2 and TRBJ2-1, the CDR3 gives the full variable domain: EAGVAQSPRYKIIEKRQSVAFWCNPISGHATLYWYQQILGQGPKLLIQFQNNGVVDDSQLPKDRFSAERLKGVDSTLKIQPAKLEDSAVYLCASSLLSGGYNEQFFGPGTRLTVL.

V usage is TRBV27 and J usage is TRBJ1-6; TRBD1 matches 7 bases. With V trimmed by 3 bases and J by 11 bases, 25 bases remained unmatched. This CDR3 has 20 amino acids. Germline loops: CDR1 MNHEY, CDR2 SMNVEV (reference sequence). The chain's CDR3 is CASSFGRQGKSSNLGTPLHF. CDR3 nucleotides: TGTGCCAGCAGTTTCGGCAGACAGGGCAAATCCTCTAACCTCGGGACACCCCTCCACTTT.

This sequence joins TRBV7-6 and TRBJ2-7; 8 nucleotides align to TRBD2. The CDR3 is 16 residues long. Germline CDR1 is SGHVS and CDR2 is FNYEAQ. With V trimmed by 5 bases and J by 0 bases, 9 bases remained unmatched. CDR3 region: CASSPGGGRYSYEQYF. CDR3 sequence (DNA): TGTGCCAGCAGCCCGGGAGGGGGGCGCTACTCCTACGAGCAGTACTTC.

The rearrangement uses TRBV15 and TRBJ2-7, with D perhaps TRBD2 (6 bases). The CDR3 runs to 16 residues. CDR1 is LNHNV and CDR2 is YYDKDF in the germline V gene (reference sequence). V shed 5 bases and J shed 2 bases, with 19 bases lying between them. CDR3 sequence: CATSGGITDETYEQYF. The CDR3 DNA sequence: TGTGCCACCAGCGGGGGGATAACCGATGAAACCTACGAGCAGTACTTC.

The genes are TRBV28 and TRBJ1-3; D is unclear. Germline V CDR1 and CDR2: MDHEN, SYDVKM. The germline V and J ends were trimmed by 6 bases and 0 bases, with 9 bases remaining between them. The length of the CDR3 is 14 residues. This CDR3 reads CASRPHGSGNTIYF. In nucleotides, the CDR3 is TGTGCCAGCAGGCCACATGGCTCTGGAAACACCATATATTTT. The entire variable domain, with the rest obtained from reference TRBV28 and TRBJ1-3, is as follows: DVKVTQSSRYLVKRTGEKVFLECVQDMDHENMFWYRQDPGLGLRLIYFSYDVKMKEKGDIPEGYSVSREKKERFSLILESASTNQTSMYLCASRPHGSGNTIYFGEGSWLTVV.

This clone was found a few times. This chain connects TRBV5-4 to TRBJ1-2; D is undetermined. Looked up from germline, CDR1 is SGHNT and CDR2 is YYREEE (reference sequence). Trimming pared 3 bases from V and 5 bases from J, leaving 11 bases between. The CDR3 consists of 13 residues. The CDR3 here is CASSSSGGYGYTF. The CDR3 DNA is TGTGCCAGCAGCTCGTCCGGCGGATATGGCTACACCTTC.

This clone was seen only a few times. The V call is TRBV3-1 (or the pseudogene TRBV3-2), the J call TRBJ1-1, with D maybe TRBD1 (5 bases). CDR3 size: 13 residues. The germline CDR1 and CDR2 sequences are LGHDT and YNNKEL (reference sequence). Trimming took 1 base from V and 10 from J, leaving 13 bases between them. The CDR3 DNA follows: TGTGCCAGCAGCCAAGGTGAAAGGAGGGGAGCTTTCTTT. Residues: CASSQGERRGAFF.

This chain links TRBV29-1 with TRBJ1-2, with 7 bases identical to TRBD1. Trimming cost V 7 bases and J 4 bases; bases outside gene matches: 9. CDR3 length: 13 residues. Germline CDR1 SQVTM, CDR2 ANQGSEA. In DNA, the CDR3 is TGCAGCGCCGACGGGGACAGAGGCTATGGCTACACCTTC. It encodes CSADGDRGYGYTF.